This TCR beta chain emerged from a study of T cell repertoires in cytomegalovirus infection. As for the study in general: TCR beta signatures that were public indicated CMV infection and matching HLA type. Study findings and constraints: What dominated the ex vivo response were HLA-C-restricted CMV-specific TCR beta clonotypes.

Remarks on this clonotype: Its target is not known.

CDR1 GTSNPN and CDR2 SVGIG come from the germline V gene (reference sequence). The CDR3 has 13 amino acids. V shed 5 bases and J shed 1 base, with 12 bases lying between them. MiXCR was run by TCRdb on the reads, yielding one entry per CDR3 protein. The sample records a few hundred thousand distinct CDR3 sequences, approximately 25% being singletons. The sequence was obtained from a human donor in good health (CMV status not recorded). Some clones in this sample may be carry-over from other donors' samples. This chain uses TRBV30 with TRBJ2-7; the D gene is possibly TRBD2 (6 bases). What was sequenced was PBMCs. CDR3 nucleotide sequence: TGTGCCTGGGAGACCGGGGGTTCCTACGAGCAGTACTTC. Its translation: CAWETGGSYEQYF.